The sequence of this T cell receptor beta chain was determined in a study of T cell changes during pregnancy in multiple sclerosis. The protocol was immunoSEQ multiplex PCR, while the TCRdb copy is restricted to in-frame clones and leaves out a portion. The sample carries around 63,000 clones, about 90% recorded once. The CDR3 has 13 residues. The V gene's germline CDR1 is MDHEN and CDR2 SYDVKM. The V end lost 3 bases, the J end lost 11 bases, and 16 bases lay between the germline ends. Source: peripheral blood, taken after pregnancy. The chain combines TRBV28 with TRBJ1-1, with no clear D. The sequence derives from a female donor with multiple sclerosis, enrolled in a pregnancy study. The CDR3 sequence: CASSFRAGPAAFF. CDR3 in DNA: TGTGCCAGCAGTTTCCGGGCGGGCCCCGCCGCTTTCTTT. The whole variable domain, remainder taken from reference TRBV28 and TRBJ1-1, is DVKVTQSSRYLVKRTGEKVFLECVQDMDHENMFWYRQDPGLGLRLIYFSYDVKMKEKGDIPEGYSVSREKKERFSLILESASTNQTSMYLCASSFRAGPAAFFGQGTRLTVV.